This TCR beta chain originates from a study of blood T cell repertoires in COVID-19. The CDR3 runs to 14 residues. V lost 3 bases and J lost 6, with 14 bases in between. CDR1 SGHAT and CDR2 FQDESV come from the germline V gene (reference sequence). Only in-frame clones appear in the TCRdb table, and some are missing; sequencing was by immunoSEQ multiplex PCR. The sample carries roughly 100,000 clones, 87% recorded once. The V and J genes are TRBV11-1 and TRBJ1-1; D gene uncertain. The sequence derives from a man aged 45 to 65 with active COVID-19. Sequencing was done on a sample of peripheral blood. CDR3 nucleotides: TGTGCCAGCAGCTTCGCCGGGTCCCGCGCTGAAGCTTTCTTT. It is translated as CASSFAGSRAEAFF.